This T cell receptor beta chain originates from a study of cytomegalovirus exposure and HLA in healthy donors. Overall study context: Researchers found that roughly 81% of just under 400 genotyped donors fell within the Caucasian-associated ancestry cluster.

Trimming cost V 5 bases and J 6 bases; bases outside gene matches: 9. CDR1 and CDR2 from the germline V gene are PRHDT and FYEKMQ (reference sequence). The CDR3 sequence is 14 residues long. With 60 Vbeta and 13 Jbeta primers, the PCR was carried out. Original analysis: The count from a later analysis was roughly 80 million unique TCR beta chains, 9.5 million to 11 million of them shared. Produced via immunoSEQ multiplex PCR; TCRdb's table is partial and in-frame only. Clone size and V and J calls were adopted from that table, with D and trimming inferred from the DNA. The sample yields over 200,000 clones, roughly 68% seen once. This clone was seen a handful of times.

Sequencing used PBMCs. The receptor's source is a man between 35 and 55 years old in good health and CMV-seropositive. The J gene is TRBJ1-1, the V gene TRBV13; 7 positions match TRBD1. This CDR3 is CASSPPTGEPEAFF. CDR3 coding DNA: TGTGCCAGCAGCCCCCCCACAGGGGAACCTGAAGCTTTCTTT. Full variable domain (missing parts from reference TRBV13 and TRBJ1-1): AAGVIQSPRHLIKEKRETATLKCYPIPRHDTVYWYQQGPGQDPQFLISFYEKMQSDKGSIPDRFSAQQFSDYHSELNMSSLELGDSALYFCASSPPTGEPEAFFGQGTRLTVV.